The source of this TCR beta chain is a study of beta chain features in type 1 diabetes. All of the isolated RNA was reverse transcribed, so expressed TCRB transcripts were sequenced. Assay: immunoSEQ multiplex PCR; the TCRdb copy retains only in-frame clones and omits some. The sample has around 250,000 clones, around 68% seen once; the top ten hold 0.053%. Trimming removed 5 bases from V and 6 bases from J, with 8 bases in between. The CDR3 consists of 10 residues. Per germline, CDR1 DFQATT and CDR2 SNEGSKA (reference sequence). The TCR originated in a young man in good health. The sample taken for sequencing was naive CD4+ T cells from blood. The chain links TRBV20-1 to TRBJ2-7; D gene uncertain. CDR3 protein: CSAFIGEQYF. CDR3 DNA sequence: TGCAGTGCTTTTATAGGCGAGCAGTACTTC.